These T cell receptor beta chains were read from a single sample in a study of radiation and T cells in renal cell carcinoma. TCRdb's copy holds only in-frame clones and misses some; the assay was immunoSEQ multiplex PCR. Of 100,000 to 150,000 clones listed, about four fifths were seen once; the top ten hold 5.8%. Sequenced material: blood, taken from a patient whose treatment included radiotherapy and nephrectomy. The receptors stem from a man aged 50 to 59 with renal cell carcinoma. The CDR3 runs from the conserved cysteine through the conserved F or W. A D gene is named only where the DNA matches it firmly. Clone size is shown for a subset of rows, as once, few, many or a class of expanded clone.

clone_size j_call d_call v_call cdr3_nt cdr3_aa
few TRBJ2-3 TRBD2 TRBV19 TGTGCCAGTAGTATGGGACTAGCCATGATTCAAGCTAGCACAGATACGCAGTATTTT CASSMGLAMIQASTDTQYF
. TRBJ2-2 . TRBV6-1 TGTGCCAGCAGTGAAGCCCAAGCGAACACCGGGGAGCTGTTTTTT CASSEAQANTGELFF
. TRBJ2-5 . TRBV9 TGTGCCAGCAGCCCCATGGGGGGGGCCCAAGAGACCCAGTACTTC CASSPMGGAQETQYF
few TRBJ2-2 TRBD2 TRBV2 TGTGCCAGCAGCAAAACCTTGCTAGCGGGGGGCGCCGCGAACACCGGGGAGCTGTTTTTT CASSKTLLAGGAANTGELFF
. TRBJ2-7 . TRBV12-5 TGTGCTAGTGGTTTGAGACCAGGGGATTACCACGAGCAGTACTTC CASGLRPGDYHEQYF
. TRBJ1-5 TRBD1 TRBV30 TGTGCCTGGAGGACAGGGGGCAGCGGACAGCCCCAGCATTTT CAWRTGGSGQPQHF
. TRBJ1-2 . TRBV4-1 TGCGCCAGCAGCCAAGGGTTTGGGGGGAAGTACTATGGCTACACCTTC CASSQGFGGKYYGYTF
many TRBJ1-5 TRBD1 TRBV5-1 TGCGCCAGCAGCTTGGGGGGACAGGGTAGCCAGCCCCAGCATTTT CASSLGGQGSQPQHF
few TRBJ2-3 . TRBV7-2 TGTGCCACCAAATGGGGGGGCACAGATACGCAGTATTTT CATKWGGTDTQYF
. TRBJ1-1 TRBD1 TRBV6-6 TGTGCCAGCAGGGGACAGGGGGCTGAAGCTTTCTTT CASRGQGAEAFF
. TRBJ1-2 . TRBV15 TGTGCCACCAGCAGTTTTTCAGGGATCTATGGCTACACCTTC CATSSFSGIYGYTF
. TRBJ1-3 . TRBV9 TGTGCCAGCAGCCCCCTCGCGTGGGGCTTCTCTGGAAACACCATATATTTT CASSPLAWGFSGNTIYF
. TRBJ2-1 . TRBV7-7 TGTGCTAGCAGCTCCGGGGTGCAAGTCTCCTACAATGAGCAGTTCTTC CASSSGVQVSYNEQFF
few TRBJ2-7 . TRBV6-1 TGTGCCAGCAGTGATAATCCAGAAACCTCCTACGAGCAGTACTTC CASSDNPETSYEQYF
. TRBJ2-3 TRBD1 TRBV5-6 TGTGCCAGCAGCCTCATACAGGGGGCTGGAGATACGCAGTATTTT CASSLIQGAGDTQYF
. TRBJ1-4 . TRBV4-1 TGCGCCAGCAGCCCGAAGGGGGGGCAACAGGGAGAACTGTTTTTT CASSPKGGQQGELFF
once TRBJ2-2 TRBD2 TRBV6-1 TGTGCCAGCGTAGCGGGGGTCACCGGGGAGCTGTTTTTT CASVAGVTGELFF
. TRBJ1-1 TRBD1 TRBV9 TGTGCCAGCAGTGAGGGGGCGGCGAACACTGAAGCTTTCTTT CASSEGAANTEAFF
. TRBJ1-2 TRBD1 TRBV7-2 TGTGCCAGCAGCTCAGAAAGCAGGGGGTTTTCGTCTGGCTACACCTTC CASSSESRGFSSGYTF
. TRBJ1-1 . TRBV5-1 TGCGCCAGCAGCTTTAACGCGAACACTGAAGCTTTCTTT CASSFNANTEAFF